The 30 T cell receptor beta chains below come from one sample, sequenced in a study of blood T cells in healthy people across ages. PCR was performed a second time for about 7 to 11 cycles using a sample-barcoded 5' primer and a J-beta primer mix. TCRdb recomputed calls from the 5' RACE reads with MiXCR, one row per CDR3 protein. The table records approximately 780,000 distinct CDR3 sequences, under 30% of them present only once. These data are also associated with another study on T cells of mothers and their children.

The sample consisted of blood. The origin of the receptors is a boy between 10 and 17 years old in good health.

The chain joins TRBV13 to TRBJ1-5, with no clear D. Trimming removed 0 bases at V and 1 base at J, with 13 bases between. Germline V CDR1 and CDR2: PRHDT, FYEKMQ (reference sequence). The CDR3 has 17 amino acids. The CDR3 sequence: CASSLGRGRESNQPQHF. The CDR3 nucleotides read TGTGCCAGCAGCTTAGGCCGGGGAAGGGAGAGCAATCAGCCCCAGCATTTT. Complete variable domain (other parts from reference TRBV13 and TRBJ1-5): AAGVIQSPRHLIKEKRETATLKCYPIPRHDTVYWYQQGPGQDPQFLISFYEKMQSDKGSIPDRFSAQQFSDYHSELNMSSLELGDSALYFCASSLGRGRESNQPQHFGDGTRLSIL.

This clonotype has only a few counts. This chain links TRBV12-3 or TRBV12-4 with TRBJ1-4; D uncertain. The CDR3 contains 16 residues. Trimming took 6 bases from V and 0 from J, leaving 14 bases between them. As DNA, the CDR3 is TGTGCCAGCAGCCCTCCCCAGCAGACAACTAATGAAAAACTGTTTTTT. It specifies CASSPPQQTTNEKLFF.

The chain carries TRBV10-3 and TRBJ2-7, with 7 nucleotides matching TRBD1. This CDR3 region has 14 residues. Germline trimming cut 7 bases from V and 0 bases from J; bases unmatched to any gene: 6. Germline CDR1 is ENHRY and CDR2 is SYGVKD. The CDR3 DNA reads TGTGCCATCAAGACAGGGATAAGCTCCTACGAGCAGTACTTC. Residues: CAIKTGISSYEQYF.

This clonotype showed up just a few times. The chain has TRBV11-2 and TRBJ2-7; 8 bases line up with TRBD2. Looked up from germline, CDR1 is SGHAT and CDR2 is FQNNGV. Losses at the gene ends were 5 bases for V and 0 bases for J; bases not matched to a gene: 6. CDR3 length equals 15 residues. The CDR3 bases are TGTGCCAGCAGCGCCGCGGGGGGCTCCTCCTACGAGCAGTACTTC. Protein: CASSAAGGSSYEQYF. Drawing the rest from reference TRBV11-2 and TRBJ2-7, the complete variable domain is EAGVAQSPRYKIIEKRQSVAFWCNPISGHATLYWYQQILGQGPKLLIQFQNNGVVDDSQLPKDRFSAERLKGVDSTLKIQPAKLEDSAVYLCASSAAGGSSYEQYFGPGTRLTVT.

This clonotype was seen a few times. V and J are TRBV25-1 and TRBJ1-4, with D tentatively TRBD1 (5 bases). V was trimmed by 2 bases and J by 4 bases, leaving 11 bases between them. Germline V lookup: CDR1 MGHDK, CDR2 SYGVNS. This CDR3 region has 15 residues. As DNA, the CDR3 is TGTGCCAGCAGTGAAACCAGACAGTTTAATGAAAAACTGTTTTTT. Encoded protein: CASSETRQFNEKLFF.

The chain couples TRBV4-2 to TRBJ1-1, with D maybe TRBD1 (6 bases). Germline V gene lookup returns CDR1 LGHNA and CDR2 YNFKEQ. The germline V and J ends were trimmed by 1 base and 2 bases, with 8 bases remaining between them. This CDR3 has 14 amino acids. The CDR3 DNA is TGTGCCAGCAGCCAAGGGGACACTAACACTGAAGCTTTCTTT. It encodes CASSQGDTNTEAFF.

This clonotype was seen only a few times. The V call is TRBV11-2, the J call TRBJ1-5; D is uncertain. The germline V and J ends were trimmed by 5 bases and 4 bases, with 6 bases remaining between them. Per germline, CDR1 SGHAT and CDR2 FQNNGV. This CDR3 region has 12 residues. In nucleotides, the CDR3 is TGTGCCAGCAGCATCGGGAATCAGCCCCAGCATTTT. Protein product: CASSIGNQPQHF.

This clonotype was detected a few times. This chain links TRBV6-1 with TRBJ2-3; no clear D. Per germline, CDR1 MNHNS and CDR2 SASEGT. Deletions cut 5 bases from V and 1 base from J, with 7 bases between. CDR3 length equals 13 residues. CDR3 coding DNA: TGTGCCAGCAGTCGCTCGGGCACAGATACGCAGTATTTT. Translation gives CASSRSGTDTQYF.

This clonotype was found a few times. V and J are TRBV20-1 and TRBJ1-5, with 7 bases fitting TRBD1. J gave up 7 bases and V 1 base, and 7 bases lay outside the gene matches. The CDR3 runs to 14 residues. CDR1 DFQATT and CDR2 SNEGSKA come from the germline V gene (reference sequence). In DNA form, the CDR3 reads TGCAGTGCTAGAGGGGGGGACAGATGGCAGCCCCAGCATTTT. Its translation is CSARGGDRWQPQHF.

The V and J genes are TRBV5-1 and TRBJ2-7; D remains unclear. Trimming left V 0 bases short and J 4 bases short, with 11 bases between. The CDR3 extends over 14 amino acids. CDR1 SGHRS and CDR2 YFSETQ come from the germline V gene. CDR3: CASSLDGWGYEQYF. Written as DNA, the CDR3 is TGCGCCAGCAGCTTGGACGGGTGGGGTTACGAGCAGTACTTC.

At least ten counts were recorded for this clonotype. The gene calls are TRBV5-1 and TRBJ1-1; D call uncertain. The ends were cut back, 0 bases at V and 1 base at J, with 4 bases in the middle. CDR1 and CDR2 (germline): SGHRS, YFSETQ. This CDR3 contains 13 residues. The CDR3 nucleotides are TGCGCCAGCAGCTTGGCGGGGAACACTGAAGCTTTCTTT. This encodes CASSLAGNTEAFF.

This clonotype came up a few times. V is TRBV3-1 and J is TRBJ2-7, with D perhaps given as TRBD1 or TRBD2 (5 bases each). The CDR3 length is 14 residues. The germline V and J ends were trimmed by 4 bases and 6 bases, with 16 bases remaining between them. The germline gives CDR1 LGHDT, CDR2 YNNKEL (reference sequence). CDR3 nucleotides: TGTGCCAGCAGCCCCAACACAGGTGGAGGCGAGCAGTACTTC. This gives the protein CASSPNTGGGEQYF.

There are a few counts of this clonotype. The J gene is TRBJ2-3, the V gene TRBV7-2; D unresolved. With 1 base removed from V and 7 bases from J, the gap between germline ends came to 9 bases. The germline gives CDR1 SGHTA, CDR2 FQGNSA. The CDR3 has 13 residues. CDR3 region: CASSLGAGNTQYF. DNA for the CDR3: TGTGCCAGCAGCTTAGGGGCCGGAAATACGCAGTATTTT.

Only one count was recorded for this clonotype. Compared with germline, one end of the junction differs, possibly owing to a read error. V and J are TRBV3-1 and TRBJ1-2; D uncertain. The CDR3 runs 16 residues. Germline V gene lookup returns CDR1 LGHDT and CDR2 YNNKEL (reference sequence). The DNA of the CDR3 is TGTGCCAGCAGCCAAGAGACGCCCACTTTGAACTATAGCTACACCTTC. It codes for CASSQETPTLNYSYTF. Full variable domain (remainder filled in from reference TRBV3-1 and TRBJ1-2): DTAVSQTPKYLVTQMGNDKSIKCEQNLGHDTMYWYKQDSKKFLKIMFSYNNKELIINETVPNRFSPKSPDKAHLNLHINSLELGDSAVYFCASSQETPTLNYSYTFGSGTRLTVV.

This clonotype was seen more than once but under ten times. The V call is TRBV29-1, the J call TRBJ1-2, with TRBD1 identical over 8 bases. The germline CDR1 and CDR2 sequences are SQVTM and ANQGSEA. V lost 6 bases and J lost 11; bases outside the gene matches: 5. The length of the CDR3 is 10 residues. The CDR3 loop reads CSVDRGGYTF. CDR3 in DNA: TGCAGCGTAGACAGGGGTGGTTACACCTTC.

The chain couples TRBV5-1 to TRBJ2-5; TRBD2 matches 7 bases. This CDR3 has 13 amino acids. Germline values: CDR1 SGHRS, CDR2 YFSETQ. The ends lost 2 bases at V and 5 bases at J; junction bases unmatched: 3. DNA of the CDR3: TGCGCCAGCAGCTTTCACGGGGGGGAGACCCAGTACTTC. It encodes CASSFHGGETQYF.

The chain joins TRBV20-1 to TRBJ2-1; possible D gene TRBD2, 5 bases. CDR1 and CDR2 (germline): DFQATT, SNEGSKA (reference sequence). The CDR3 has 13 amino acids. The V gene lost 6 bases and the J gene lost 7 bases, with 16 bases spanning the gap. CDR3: CSATLTRANEQFF. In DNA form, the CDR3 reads TGCAGTGCAACCCTCACTAGGGCTAATGAGCAGTTCTTC.

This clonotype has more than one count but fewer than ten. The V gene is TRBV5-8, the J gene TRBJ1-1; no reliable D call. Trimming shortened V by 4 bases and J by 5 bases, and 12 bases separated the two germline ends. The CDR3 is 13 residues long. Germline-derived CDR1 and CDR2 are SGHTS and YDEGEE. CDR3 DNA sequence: TGTGCCAGCAGCCCTTATGGGAGAACTGAAGCTTTCTTT. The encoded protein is CASSPYGRTEAFF.

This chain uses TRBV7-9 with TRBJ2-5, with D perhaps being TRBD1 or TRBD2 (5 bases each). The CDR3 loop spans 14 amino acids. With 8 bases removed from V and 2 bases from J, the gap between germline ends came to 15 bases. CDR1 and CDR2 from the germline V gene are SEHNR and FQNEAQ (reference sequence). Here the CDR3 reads CASGTVGRQETQYF. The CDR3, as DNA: TGTGCCAGCGGGACCGTTGGACGGCAAGAGACCCAGTACTTC.

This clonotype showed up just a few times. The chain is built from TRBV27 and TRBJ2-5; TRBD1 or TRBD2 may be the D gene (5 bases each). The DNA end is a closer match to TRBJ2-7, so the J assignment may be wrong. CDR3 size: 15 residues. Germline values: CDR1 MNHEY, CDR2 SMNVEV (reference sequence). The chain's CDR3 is CASSYGAVGAYEQYF. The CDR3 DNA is TGTGCCAGCAGTTACGGGGCAGTAGGAGCCTACGAGCAGTACTTC.

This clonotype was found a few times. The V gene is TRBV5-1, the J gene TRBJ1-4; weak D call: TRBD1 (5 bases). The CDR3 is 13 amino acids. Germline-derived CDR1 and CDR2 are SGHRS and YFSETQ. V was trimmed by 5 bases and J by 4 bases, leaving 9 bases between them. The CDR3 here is CASSYDSNEKLFF. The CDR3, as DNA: TGCGCCAGCAGTTACGACAGTAATGAAAAACTGTTTTTT.

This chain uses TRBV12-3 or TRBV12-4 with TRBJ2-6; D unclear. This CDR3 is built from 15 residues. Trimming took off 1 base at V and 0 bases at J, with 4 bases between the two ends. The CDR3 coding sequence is TGTGCCAGCAGTTTAGAAGACTCTGGGGCCAACGTCCTGACTTTC. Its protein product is CASSLEDSGANVLTF.

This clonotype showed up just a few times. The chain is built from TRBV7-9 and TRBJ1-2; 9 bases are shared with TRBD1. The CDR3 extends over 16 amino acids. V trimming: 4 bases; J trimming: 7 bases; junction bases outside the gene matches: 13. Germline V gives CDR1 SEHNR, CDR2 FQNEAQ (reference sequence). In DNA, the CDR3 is TGTGCCAGCAGCTATGGGCGGGGACAGGGAGCGAGTGGCTACACCTTC. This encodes CASSYGRGQGASGYTF. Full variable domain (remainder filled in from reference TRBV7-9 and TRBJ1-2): DTGVSQNPRHKITKRGQNVTFRCDPISEHNRLYWYRQTLGQGPEFLTYFQNEAQLEKSRLLSDRFSAERPKGSFSTLEIQRTEQGDSAMYLCASSYGRGQGASGYTFGSGTRLTVV.

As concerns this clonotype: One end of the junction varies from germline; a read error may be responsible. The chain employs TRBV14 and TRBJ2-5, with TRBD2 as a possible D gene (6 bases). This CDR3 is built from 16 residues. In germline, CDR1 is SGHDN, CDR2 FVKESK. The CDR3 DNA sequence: TGTGCCAGCAGCCACTATGGGAGGCGAAACCAAGAGACCAAGTACTTC. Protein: CASSHYGRRNQETKYF.

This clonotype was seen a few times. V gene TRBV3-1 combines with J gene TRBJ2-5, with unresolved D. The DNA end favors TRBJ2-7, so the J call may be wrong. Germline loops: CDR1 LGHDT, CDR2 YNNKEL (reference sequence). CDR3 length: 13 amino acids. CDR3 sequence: CASSQEGSYEQYF. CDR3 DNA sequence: TGTGCCAGCAGCCAAGAAGGCTCCTACGAGCAGTACTTC.

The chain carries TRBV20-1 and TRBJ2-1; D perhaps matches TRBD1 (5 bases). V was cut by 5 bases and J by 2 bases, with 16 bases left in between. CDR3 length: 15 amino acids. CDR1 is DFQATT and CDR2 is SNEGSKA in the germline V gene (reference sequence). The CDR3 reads CSALSPRAPYNEQFF. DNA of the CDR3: TGCAGTGCTCTTTCCCCCAGGGCGCCCTACAATGAGCAGTTCTTC.

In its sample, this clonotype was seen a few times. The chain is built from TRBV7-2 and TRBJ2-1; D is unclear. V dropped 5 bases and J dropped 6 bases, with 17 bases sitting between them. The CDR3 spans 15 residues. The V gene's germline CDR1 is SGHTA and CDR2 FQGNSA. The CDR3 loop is CASSIGLGFFNEQFF. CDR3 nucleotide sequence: TGTGCCAGCAGCATAGGCCTAGGATTCTTCAATGAGCAGTTCTTC. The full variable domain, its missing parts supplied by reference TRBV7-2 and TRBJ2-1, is GAGVSQSPSNKVTEKGKDVELRCDPISGHTALYWYRQSLGQGLEFLIYFQGNSAPDKSGLPSDRFSAERTGGSVSTLTIQRTQQEDSAVYLCASSIGLGFFNEQFFGPGTRLTVL.

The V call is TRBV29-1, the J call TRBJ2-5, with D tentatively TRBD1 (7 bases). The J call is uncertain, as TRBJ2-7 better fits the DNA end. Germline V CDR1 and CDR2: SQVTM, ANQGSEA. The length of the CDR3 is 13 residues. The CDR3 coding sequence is TGCAGCGTTGGCGGGACAGTACCCTACGAGCAGTACTTC. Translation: CSVGGTVPYEQYF.

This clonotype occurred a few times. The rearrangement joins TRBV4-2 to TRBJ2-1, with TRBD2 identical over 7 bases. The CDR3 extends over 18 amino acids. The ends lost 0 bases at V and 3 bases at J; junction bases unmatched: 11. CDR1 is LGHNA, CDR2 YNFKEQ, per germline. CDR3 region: CASSQDWAAGNYYNEQFF. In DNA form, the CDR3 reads TGTGCCAGCAGCCAAGATTGGGCAGCGGGGAACTACTACAATGAGCAGTTCTTC.

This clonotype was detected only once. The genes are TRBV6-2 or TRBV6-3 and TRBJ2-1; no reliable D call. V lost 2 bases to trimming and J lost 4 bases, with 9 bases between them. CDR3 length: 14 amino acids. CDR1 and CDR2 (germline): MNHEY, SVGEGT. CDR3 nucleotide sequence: TGTGCCAGCAGTTACGCCGAGAATTACAATGAGCAGTTCTTC. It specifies CASSYAENYNEQFF.